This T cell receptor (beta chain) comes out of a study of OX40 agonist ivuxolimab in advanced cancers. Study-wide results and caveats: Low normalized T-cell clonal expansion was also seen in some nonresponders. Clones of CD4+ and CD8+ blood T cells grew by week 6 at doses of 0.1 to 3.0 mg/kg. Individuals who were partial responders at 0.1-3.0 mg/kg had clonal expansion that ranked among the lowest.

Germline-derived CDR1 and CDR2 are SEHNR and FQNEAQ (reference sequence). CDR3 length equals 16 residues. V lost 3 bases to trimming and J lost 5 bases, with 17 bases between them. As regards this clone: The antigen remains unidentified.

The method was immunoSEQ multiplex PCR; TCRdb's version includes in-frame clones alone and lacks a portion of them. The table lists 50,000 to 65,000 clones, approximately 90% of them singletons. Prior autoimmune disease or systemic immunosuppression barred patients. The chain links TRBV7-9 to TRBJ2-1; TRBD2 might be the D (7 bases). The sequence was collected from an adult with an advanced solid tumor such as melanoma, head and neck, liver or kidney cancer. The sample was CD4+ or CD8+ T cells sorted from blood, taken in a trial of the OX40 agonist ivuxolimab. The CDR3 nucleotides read TGTGCCAGCAGCTTGACAGGTGGGAGGGACCACAATGAGCAGTTCTTC. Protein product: CASSLTGGRDHNEQFF.